This TCR beta chain was recorded in a study of blood T cell repertoires in COVID-19. The CDR3 length is 14 residues. The germline V and J ends were trimmed by 3 bases and 5 bases, with 10 bases remaining between them. The V gene's germline CDR1 is MDHEN and CDR2 SYDVKM. Libraries were prepared by immunoSEQ multiplex PCR; TCRdb keeps only in-frame clonotypes and omits some of them. The repertoire holds 250,000 to 300,000 clones, with roughly 90% as singletons. The chain couples TRBV28 to TRBJ1-4; D is possibly TRBD1 (5 bases). This clonotype originated in a woman in her forties or fifties who had recovered from COVID-19. Sequencing was carried out using peripheral blood. CDR3 residues: CASSFLKGNEKLFF. The CDR3 bases are TGTGCCAGCAGTTTCCTGAAGGGGAATGAAAAACTGTTTTTT.